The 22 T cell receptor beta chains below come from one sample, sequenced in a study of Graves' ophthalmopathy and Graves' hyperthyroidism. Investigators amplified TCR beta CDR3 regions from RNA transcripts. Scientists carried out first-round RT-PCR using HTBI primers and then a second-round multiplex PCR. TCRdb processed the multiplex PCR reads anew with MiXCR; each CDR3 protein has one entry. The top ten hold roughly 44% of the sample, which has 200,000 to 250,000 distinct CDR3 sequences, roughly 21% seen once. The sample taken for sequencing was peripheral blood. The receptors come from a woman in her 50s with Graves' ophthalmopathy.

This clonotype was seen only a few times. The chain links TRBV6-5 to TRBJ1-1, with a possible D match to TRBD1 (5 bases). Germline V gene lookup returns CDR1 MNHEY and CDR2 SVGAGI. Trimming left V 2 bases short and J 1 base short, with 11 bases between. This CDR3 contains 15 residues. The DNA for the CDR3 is TGTGCCAGCAGTTACGAACCAGGGCAGAACACTGAAGCTTTCTTT. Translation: CASSYEPGQNTEAFF.

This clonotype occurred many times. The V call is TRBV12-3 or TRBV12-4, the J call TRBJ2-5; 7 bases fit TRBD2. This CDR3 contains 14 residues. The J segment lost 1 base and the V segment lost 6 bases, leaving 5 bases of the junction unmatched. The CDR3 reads CASRKRLAQETQYF. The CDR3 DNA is TGTGCCAGCAGGAAAAGACTAGCCCAAGAGACCCAGTACTTC.

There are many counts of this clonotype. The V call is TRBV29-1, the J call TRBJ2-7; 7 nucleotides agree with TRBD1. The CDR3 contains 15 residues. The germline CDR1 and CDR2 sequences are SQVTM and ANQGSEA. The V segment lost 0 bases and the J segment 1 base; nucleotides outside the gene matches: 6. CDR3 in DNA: TGCAGCGTTGAAGATCAAACAGGGGTTTCCTACGAGCAGTACTTC. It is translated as CSVEDQTGVSYEQYF.

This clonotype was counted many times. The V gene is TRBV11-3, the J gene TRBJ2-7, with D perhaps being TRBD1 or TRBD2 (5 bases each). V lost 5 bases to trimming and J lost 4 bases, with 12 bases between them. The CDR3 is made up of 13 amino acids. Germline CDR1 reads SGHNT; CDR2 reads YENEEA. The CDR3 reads CASSRDHKYEQYF. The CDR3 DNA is TGTGCCAGCAGCCGGGACCACAAATACGAGCAGTACTTC. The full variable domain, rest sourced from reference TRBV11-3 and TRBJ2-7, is EAGVVQSPRYKIIEKKQPVAFWCNPISGHNTLYWYLQNLGQGPELLIRYENEEAVDDSQLPKDRFSAERLKGVDSTLKIQPAELGDSAVYLCASSRDHKYEQYFGPGTRLTVT.

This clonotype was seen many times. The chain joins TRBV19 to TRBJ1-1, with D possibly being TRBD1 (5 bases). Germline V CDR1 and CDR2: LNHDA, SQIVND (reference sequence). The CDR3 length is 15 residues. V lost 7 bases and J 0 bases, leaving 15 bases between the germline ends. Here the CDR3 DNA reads TGTGCCAGTATCCCCGGGACGGGCATGAACACTGAAGCTTTCTTT. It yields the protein CASIPGTGMNTEAFF. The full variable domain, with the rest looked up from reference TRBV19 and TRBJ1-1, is DGGITQSPKYLFRKEGQNVTLSCEQNLNHDAMYWYRQDPGQGLRLIYYSQIVNDFQKGDIAEGYSVSREKKESFPLTVTSAQKNPTAFYLCASIPGTGMNTEAFFGQGTRLTVV.

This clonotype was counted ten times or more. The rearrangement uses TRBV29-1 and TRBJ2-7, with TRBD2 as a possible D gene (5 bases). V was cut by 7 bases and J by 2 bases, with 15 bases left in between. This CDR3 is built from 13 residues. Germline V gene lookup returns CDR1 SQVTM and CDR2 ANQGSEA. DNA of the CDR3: TGCAGCGCTAGCTCGACTTGGGCCTACGAGCAGTACTTC. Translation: CSASSTWAYEQYF.

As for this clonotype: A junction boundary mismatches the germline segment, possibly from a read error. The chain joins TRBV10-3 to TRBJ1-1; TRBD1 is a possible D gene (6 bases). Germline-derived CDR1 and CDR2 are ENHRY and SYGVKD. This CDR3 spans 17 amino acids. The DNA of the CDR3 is TGTGCCATCACTGAGCCGGACAGAGGAACTTCGGACACTGAAGCTTTCTTT. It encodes CAITEPDRGTSDTEAFF.

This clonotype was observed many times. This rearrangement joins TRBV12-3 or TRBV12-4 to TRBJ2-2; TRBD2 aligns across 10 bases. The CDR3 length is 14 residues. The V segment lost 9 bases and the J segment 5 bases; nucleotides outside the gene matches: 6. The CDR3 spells CASTGTSATGELFF. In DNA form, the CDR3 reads TGTGCCAGTACCGGGACTAGCGCAACCGGGGAGCTGTTTTTT.

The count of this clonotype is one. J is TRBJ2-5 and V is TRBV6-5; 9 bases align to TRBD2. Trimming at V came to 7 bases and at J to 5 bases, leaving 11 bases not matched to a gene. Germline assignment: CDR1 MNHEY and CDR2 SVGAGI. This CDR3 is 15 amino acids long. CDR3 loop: CASIWGAGGPETQYF. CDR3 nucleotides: TGTGCCAGCATTTGGGGCGCGGGAGGGCCGGAGACCCAGTACTTC.

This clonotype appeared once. The CDR3 reads CASSERTQPQHF. In DNA form, the CDR3 reads TGTGCCAGCTCGGAACGTACTCAGCCCCAGCATTTT. This rearrangement joins TRBV28 to TRBJ1-5; unclear D gene. V was clipped by 8 bases and J by 6 bases, with 11 bases between them. The CDR3 totals 12 residues. Germline CDR1 reads MDHEN; CDR2 reads SYDVKM.

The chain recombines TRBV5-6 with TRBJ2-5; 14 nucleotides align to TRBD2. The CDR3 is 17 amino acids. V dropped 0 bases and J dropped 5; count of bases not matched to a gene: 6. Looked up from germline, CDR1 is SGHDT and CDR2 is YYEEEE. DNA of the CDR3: TGTGCCAGCAGCTTGGCCGGGGGACTAGCGGGAGTCGAGACCCAGTACTTC. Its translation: CASSLAGGLAGVETQYF.

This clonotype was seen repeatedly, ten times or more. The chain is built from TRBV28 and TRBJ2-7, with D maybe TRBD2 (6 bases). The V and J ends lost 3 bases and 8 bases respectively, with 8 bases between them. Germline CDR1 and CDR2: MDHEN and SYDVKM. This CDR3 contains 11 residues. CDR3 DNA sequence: TGTGCCAGCAGTTTCCGGGGGAAGCAGTACTTC. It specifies CASSFRGKQYF.

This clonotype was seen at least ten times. The CDR3 here is CASSESGDRFETQYF. The CDR3 DNA follows: TGTGCCAGCAGTGAATCGGGGGACCGGTTTGAGACCCAGTACTTC. This sequence joins TRBV6-1 and TRBJ2-5; a possible D gene is TRBD2 (6 bases). The CDR3 sequence is 15 residues long. Looked up from germline, CDR1 is MNHNS and CDR2 is SASEGT. The ends were cut back, 2 bases at V and 5 bases at J, with 15 bases in the middle.

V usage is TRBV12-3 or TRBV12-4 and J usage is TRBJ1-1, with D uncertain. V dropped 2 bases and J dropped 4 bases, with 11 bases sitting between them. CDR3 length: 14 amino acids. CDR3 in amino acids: CASSLIRQSTEAFF. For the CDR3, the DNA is TGTGCCAGCAGTTTAATCCGCCAGAGCACTGAAGCTTTCTTT.

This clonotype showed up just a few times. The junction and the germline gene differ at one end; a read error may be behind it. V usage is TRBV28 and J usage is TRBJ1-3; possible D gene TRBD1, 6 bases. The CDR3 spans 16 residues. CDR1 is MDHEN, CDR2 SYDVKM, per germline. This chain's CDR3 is CAISATVGASGNTIYF. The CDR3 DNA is TGTGCCATCAGTGCCACAGTGGGGGCTTCTGGAAACACCATATATTTT.

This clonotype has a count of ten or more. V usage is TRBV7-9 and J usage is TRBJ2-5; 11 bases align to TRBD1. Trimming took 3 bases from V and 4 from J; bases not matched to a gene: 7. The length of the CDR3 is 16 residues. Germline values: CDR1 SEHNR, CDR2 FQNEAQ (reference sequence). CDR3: CASSFPDRGLSETQYF. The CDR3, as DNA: TGTGCCAGCAGCTTTCCGGACAGGGGGCTCTCAGAGACCCAGTACTTC.

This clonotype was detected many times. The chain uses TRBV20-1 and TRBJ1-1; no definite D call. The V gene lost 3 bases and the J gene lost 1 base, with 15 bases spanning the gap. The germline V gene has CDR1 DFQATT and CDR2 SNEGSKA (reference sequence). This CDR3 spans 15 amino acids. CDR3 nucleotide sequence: TGCAGTGCTAGCGCAGCCTTACATGAGAACACTGAAGCTTTCTTT. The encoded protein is CSASAALHENTEAFF.

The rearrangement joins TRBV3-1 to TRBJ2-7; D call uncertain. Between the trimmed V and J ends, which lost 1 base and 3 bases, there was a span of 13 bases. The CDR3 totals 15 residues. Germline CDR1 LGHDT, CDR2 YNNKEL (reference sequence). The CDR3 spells CASSQVSGASYEQYF. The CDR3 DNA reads TGTGCCAGCAGCCAAGTTTCTGGCGCCAGCTACGAGCAGTACTTC.

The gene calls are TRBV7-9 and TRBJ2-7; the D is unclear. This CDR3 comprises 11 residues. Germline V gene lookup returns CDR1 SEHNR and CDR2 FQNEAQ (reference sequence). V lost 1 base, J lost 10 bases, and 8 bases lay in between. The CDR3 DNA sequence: TGTGCCAGCAGCTTAGTTGGGATACAGTACTTC. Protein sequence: CASSLVGIQYF.

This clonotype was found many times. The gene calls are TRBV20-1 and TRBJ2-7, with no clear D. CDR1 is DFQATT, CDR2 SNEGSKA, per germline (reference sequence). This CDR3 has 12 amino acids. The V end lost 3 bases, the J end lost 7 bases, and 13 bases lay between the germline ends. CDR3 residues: CSARDRLKEQYF. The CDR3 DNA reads TGCAGTGCTAGGGACCGGCTAAAGGAGCAGTACTTC.

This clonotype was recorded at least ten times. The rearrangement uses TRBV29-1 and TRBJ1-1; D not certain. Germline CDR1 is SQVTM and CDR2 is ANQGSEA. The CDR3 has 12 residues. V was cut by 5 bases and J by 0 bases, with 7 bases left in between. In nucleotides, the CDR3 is TGCAGCGTTCCTACAGTGAACACTGAAGCTTTCTTT. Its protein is CSVPTVNTEAFF.

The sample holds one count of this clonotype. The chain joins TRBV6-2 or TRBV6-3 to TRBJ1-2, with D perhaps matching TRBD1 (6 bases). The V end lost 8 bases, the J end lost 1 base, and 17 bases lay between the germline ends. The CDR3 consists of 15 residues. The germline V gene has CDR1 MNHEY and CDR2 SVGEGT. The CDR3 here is CASGQRGPVNYGYTF. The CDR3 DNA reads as TGTGCCAGCGGACAGAGGGGCCCGGTTAACTATGGCTACACCTTC.